The source of this T cell receptor (beta chain) is a study of cytomegalovirus exposure and HLA in healthy donors (dated by TCRdb to 2016 to 2017). Study-level background: In an earlier analysis of several hundred of the donors, less than 350 Gb of sequence data and 100 million or so unique TCR beta sequences from 180 million or so T cells were reported. An early release covering roughly 600 HLA-typed donors comprised about 310 gigabases of sequencing data and some 79 million unique TCR sequences. Of the approximately 400 genotyped donors, roughly 80% fell in the genetic ancestry cluster associated with self-reported Caucasian donors. The study aimed to test whether cataloging public T cell receptors could reveal signatures of past pathogen exposure. The T cell repertoires of several hundred subjects were profiled by immunosequencing and related to cytomegalovirus serostatus. A separate validation cohort of roughly 130 different subjects was used in addition to the roughly 670-subject first cohort. To predict cytomegalovirus infection status, the study brought together high-throughput TCR immunosequencing, statistical association of individual TCRs with disease status, and machine learning. To study patterns of TCR occurrence, a later analysis re-analyzed previously published TCR beta repertoires from around 700 donors and added high-resolution HLA genotyping. Rather than drawing on any new phenotypic data, the later analysis identified candidate immune exposures from TCR beta sequences and the way those sequences occurred across donors. In an earlier analysis of over 550 of the donors, high-throughput TCR beta sequencing was used to judge whether each TCR beta V gene segment behaved as functional or pseudogenic. Donor age, sex, ethnicity and CMV serostatus were compiled together with the repertoire data. A later genetic analysis used genome-wide SNP genotypes for about three fifths of the 666 donors, treating that subset as a discovery cohort. All discovery cohort repertoires had been generated on a single sequencing platform. Both class I and class II loci were covered by HLA typing, at four-digit resolution. The number of donors typed differed by locus, with about 629-640 for A, B, C, DRB1 and DQB1, 522 for DQA1, some 570 for DPA1, and 450 to 480 for DPB1. Several DR-DQ haplotypes were handled as single units for association and clustering because linkage in the cohort was strong. Among 300 to 500 genotyped donors of the cohort, an average of approximately 240,000 unique TCR beta nucleotide sequences was sequenced per donor, of which approximately 18% were non-productive.

To note about this clone: Its antigen is currently not known. No base qualities exist here, and no much larger clone lies one base off it.

The cohort was made up of roughly 670 healthy bone marrow donors. Cohort members were all nominally healthy when sampled, although unrecorded immune exposures were likely present. The donor tested CMV seropositive, placing the donor among the approximately 290 seropositive members of the cohort. Every donor gave a peripheral blood sample, and the peripheral blood mononuclear cells from that sample were used for TCR beta sequencing. The Qiagen DNeasy Blood Extraction Kit was used to extract genomic DNA from the blood cell samples. As encoded in the germline V gene (reference sequence), CDR1 is MNHEY while CDR2 is SMNVEV. Including cysteine and phenylalanine, the CDR3 has 16 amino acids. The DNA shown is the 48-base CDR3, in frame from base 1. Clipping removes 4 bases from V and 4 bases from J, with 8 as the unmatched junction base count. What the authors observed across the whole study: According to the authors, the approach could potentially be generalized to other disease states and immunological phenotypes. An earlier analysis of approximately 530 of the donors showed that most TCR beta V segments appeared in productive rearrangements either about 87% or about 30% of the time, which broadly matched IMGT annotations. An association between a missense DCLRE1C variant and V-gene and J-gene trimming of TCR beta chains was found in a later genetic analysis and replicated in an independent cohort. The earlier analysis of a few hundred of the donors excluded over 15 rarely observed V segments, including chromosome 9 orphons, because counts were too low. Three of the identified cytomegalovirus-associated TCR beta chains were confirmed in vitro to be specific for cytomegalovirus antigens. The only immune exposure information available for the cohort was CMV serostatus. Linkage disequilibrium might explain the correlated functional status among segregating V segments, but an unknown experimental factor could not be excluded. The presence/absence analyses assumed that sequencing depth was roughly uniform across donors, and that assumption may not be true. Because some donors lacked HLA typing at each locus, the association tests relied only on the typed subset. In a later analysis, about 16,000 TCR beta sequences were associated with specific HLA alleles at a false discovery rate of 0.05. Several of the top co-occurrence clusters appeared to be linked to parvovirus B19, influenza, CMV and Epstein-Barr virus, according to a later analysis. When HLA alleles, especially DR and DQ, strongly co-occurred, attributing TCR associations to individual alleles was difficult. Some IMGT-functional V segments, including TRBV6-2 and TRBV6-3, could not be distinguished by the 87-base-pair reads and were therefore excluded. A further reported finding was that TCR beta sequences accurately predicted the HLA-A and HLA-B alleles for most subjects in the first cohort. This cohort had only TCR beta chains sequenced, and the lack of alpha or paired-chain data limited which features could be detected. Cytomegalovirus status was reported to be diagnosed by the classifier with high specificity and sensitivity in both the original and validation cohorts. The study gave a list of about 160 TCR beta chains associated with cytomegalovirus. A later analysis found that most CMV-associated TCR beta chains appeared HLA-restricted, with HLA associations seemingly driven largely by CMV exposure. Most TCR sequences were seen in very few donors, while some public TCRs were found in many individuals. A cluster of highly shared sequence variants was judged likely to represent a technical artifact of the sequencing pipeline. In a later analysis, the rate of TCR association differed among HLA loci, with DRB1 alleles having the most associated TCRs and HLA-C alleles having the fewest. In a later analysis, HLA-associated TCR beta chains were found to be more clonally expanded and to have lower generation probabilities than equally common non-associated chains. In a later genetic analysis, fewer N-insertions in productive TCRs were reported among donors in an Asian-associated ancestry cluster than the roughly 640-donor mean.

Libraries came from the immunoSEQ multiplex PCR assay. For the multiplex PCR, a mixture combining 60 forward primers for TCR Vbeta segments and 13 reverse primers for TCR Jbeta segments was used. The CDR3 region of rearranged TCR beta genes was amplified from genomic DNA with a multiplex PCR assay. The amplified TCR beta libraries were sequenced on the Illumina HiSeq System as 87-base-pair reads. As for how the authors treated the data: In a later analysis, tens of millions of unique TCR beta chains were counted across the roughly 700 repertoires, and around 10 million of these chains were shared by at least two donors. Raw reads were error-corrected and collapsed into unique sequences with a nearest-neighbor algorithm that merged closely related sequences to remove PCR and sequencing errors. CDR3 sequences were aligned to IMGT reference sequences to assign V, D and J gene segments. For a sequence to be retained, a match of at least six nucleotides was required to both a V gene segment and a J gene segment. A rearrangement counted as productive if the CDR3 had no stop codons and remained in frame with V and J, and every other rearrangement counted as non-productive. CDR3 was defined by IMGT convention, running from the second conserved V-encoded cysteine to the conserved J-encoded phenylalanine. Sequences without an unambiguous match to a single V gene segment were excluded from the earlier analysis of about 600 of the donors. In an earlier analysis of approximately 560 of the donors, a V segment was called functional when productive rearrangements were above 56.7%, and segregating when the standard deviation between donors exceeded 5%. A statistical classification framework was built for diagnosing cytomegalovirus status from the catalog of TCR beta chain sequences. A later analysis assigned V and J genes by comparing TCR nucleotide sequences with IMGT/GENE-DB human TR gene sequences. The TCRdist pipeline was used in a later analysis to assign CDR3 sequences and most-parsimonious VDJ recombination scenarios. In a later analysis, every TCR beta chain was defined by the combination of its CDR3 amino acid sequence and its V-gene family, and reads without a unique V-gene family were dropped. In a later analysis, 500 to 650 highly shared, low-generation-probability nucleotide sequences were removed to address suspected cross-contamination and a sequencing artifact. In a later analysis, a clonal expansion index for each public chain was calculated from normalized within-repertoire ranks of inferred template counts. A later analysis computed generation probabilities with a VDJ recombination model fitted to out-of-frame rearrangements, and checked the results against IGoR. In a later analysis, TCR-TCR, TCR-HLA and TCR-CMV co-occurrence was scored with hypergeometric tests, and a repertoire-size bias correction was applied to TCR pairs. To estimate false discovery rates, a later analysis permuted the HLA or CMV assignments 20 times. In a later analysis, co-occurring TCRs were grouped with DBSCAN, and TCRdist sequence similarity was added when clustering was performed within HLA-allele-positive subsets. Co-occurrence clustering excluded repertoires with fewer than 30,000 or more than 120,000 public chains, plus five with anomalous nucleotide sharing. TCRdb mirrors the immuneACCESS table, restricted to in-frame sequences. Some clones are absent from its copies; in checked studies, under half trace to an unresolved V gene, and the reason for the others is unknown. The V and J calls and the clone size are those of that table, but D and trimming were determined from the DNA. This sample lists about 140,000 clones; roughly 79% were detected once. Together, the top ten hold roughly 10% of the sample.

Specimen: PBMCs. The clonotype was recovered from a woman aged 55-70 years in good health and CMV-seropositive. The chain is made from TRBV27 and TRBJ2-7, and TRBD2 aligns with 12 junction nucleotides. The CDR3 loop reads CASSSQTSGRWYEQYF. The DNA reads as follows: TGTGCCAGCAGTTCCCAGACTAGCGGGAGATGGTACGAGCAGTACTTC.